Listed here is a single T cell receptor (beta chain). This sample is part of a study of blood T cell repertoires in COVID-19. Overall study context: Samples representing acute and convalescent COVID-19 were sourced from the United States, Italy and Spain. The cDNA or gDNA used as material had been derived from T cells, B-cell-depleted T cells, or PBMCs.

Germline CDR1 reads SNHLY; CDR2 reads FYNNEI. The trim removed 3 bases at V and 6 bases at J, leaving 8 bases unmatched. The CDR3 covers 14 residues. In the original workflow: By means of reference gene primer amplification, nucleated cell counts were estimated. Repertoires were generated with immunoSEQ multiplex PCR, while TCRdb's copy carries only in-frame clones and drops some. V and J calls plus clone size are reproduced from that table; the DNA served to infer D and trimming. The data hold about 75,000 clones, with roughly 90% observed a single time. Sequences were obtained from peripheral blood. This chain joins TRBV2 and TRBJ2-7; TRBD1 matches 7 bases. The clonotype originates from a human donor in a cohort sampled during active COVID-19. The CDR3 here is CASSERGPAPEQYF. CDR3 nucleotide sequence: TGTGCCAGCAGTGAGAGGGGGCCGGCACCCGAGCAGTACTTC.